These 11 T cell receptor beta chains were all obtained from the same sample, sequenced in a study of OX40 agonist ivuxolimab in advanced cancers. Assay: immunoSEQ multiplex PCR; the TCRdb copy retains only in-frame clones and omits some. The table lists approximately 77,000 clones, 80% to 95% of them singletons. The starting material was CD4+ or CD8+ T cells sorted from blood, obtained in a trial of the OX40 agonist ivuxolimab. These receptors were taken from an adult with an advanced solid tumor such as melanoma, head and neck, liver or kidney cancer.

The J gene is TRBJ1-5, the V gene TRBV7-2; the D is unclear. Germline V lookup: CDR1 SGHTA, CDR2 FQGNSA. This CDR3 region has 14 residues. The V end was cut by 2 bases, the J end by 1 base, with 6 bases between. The CDR3 spells CASSLYGSNQPQHF. The DNA for the CDR3 is TGTGCCAGCAGCTTATACGGGAGCAATCAGCCCCAGCATTTT.

The rearrangement uses TRBV10-1 and TRBJ2-7, with TRBD2 matching over 9 bases. V trimming: 5 bases; J trimming: 3 bases; junction bases outside the gene matches: 2. Germline lookup yields CDR1 WNHNN and CDR2 SYGVQD (reference sequence). The CDR3 covers 13 residues. CDR3 nucleotides: TGCGCCAGCAGTATTAGCGGGAGCTACGAGCAGTACTTC. It encodes CASSISGSYEQYF.

The chain has TRBV4-3 and TRBJ2-1; 12 bases are shared with TRBD2. V was pared by 1 base and J by 7 bases, with 8 bases of the junction left unmatched. The CDR3 contains 17 residues. Germline-derived CDR1 and CDR2 are LGHNA and YSLEER. CDR3 DNA: TGCGCCAGCAGCCAAGGGGTGGCGACTAGCGGGGGAAATGAGCAGTTCTTC. Translation gives CASSQGVATSGGNEQFF.

This rearrangement joins TRBV5-1 to TRBJ2-3; D unclear. Trimming left V 0 bases short and J 3 bases short, with 14 bases between. The CDR3 runs 16 residues. Germline V gene sequence: CDR1 SGHRS, CDR2 YFSETQ. The CDR3 nucleotides read TGCGCCAGCAGCTTGGCCGAGATTGAGGAAACAGATACGCAGTATTTT. Translating gives CASSLAEIEETDTQYF.

This rearrangement joins TRBV4-1 to TRBJ1-2; 8 bases match TRBD1. Germline CDR1 is MGHRA and CDR2 is YSYEKL. J lost 2 bases, V lost 4 bases, and 6 bases had no gene match. The CDR3 is 15 amino acids. The CDR3 loop is CASSLPQGGNYGYTF. The CDR3 DNA sequence: TGCGCCAGCAGCCTCCCACAGGGGGGAAACTATGGCTACACCTTC.

V is TRBV10-3 and J is TRBJ2-7; tentatively, D is TRBD2 (5 bases). Germline CDR1 and CDR2: ENHRY and SYGVKD. The CDR3 contains 15 residues. V shed 1 base and J shed 5 bases, with 15 bases lying between them. CDR3 sequence reads: CAISEFRSKADEQYF. CDR3 bases: TGTGCCATCAGTGAGTTCAGGAGCAAAGCGGACGAGCAGTACTTC.

This clone was counted a single time. Other DNA sequences within the sample encode an identical CDR3. The chain employs TRBV15 and TRBJ2-6, with no clear D. The CDR3 totals 15 residues. Germline V lookup: CDR1 LNHNV, CDR2 YYDKDF (reference sequence). Deletions cut 0 bases from V and 1 base from J, with 4 bases between. This chain's CDR3 is CATSRDRSGANVLTF. CDR3 coding DNA: TGTGCCACCAGCAGAGATCGTTCTGGGGCCAACGTCCTGACTTTC.

The chain employs TRBV11-3 and TRBJ2-1; no definite D call. V was cut by 5 bases and J by 0 bases, with 14 bases left in between. This CDR3 region has 16 residues. Germline assignment: CDR1 SGHNT and CDR2 YENEEA. The CDR3 bases are TGTGCCAGCAGCCCAGAGGATGAAAGCTCCTACAATGAGCAGTTCTTC. Translation gives CASSPEDESSYNEQFF.

The chain carries TRBV7-2 and TRBJ2-7; TRBD1 or TRBD2 may be the D gene (6 bases each). Looked up from germline, CDR1 is SGHTA and CDR2 is FQGNSA. Trimming stripped 4 bases from V and 5 bases from J, with 21 bases between. This CDR3 has 16 amino acids. CDR3 nucleotides: TGTGCCAGCAGCTCCGGGGGTGGGGGCAGGGCGGACGAGCAGTACTTC. It encodes CASSSGGGGRADEQYF.

V is TRBV5-1 and J is TRBJ2-7; D is tentatively TRBD1 or TRBD2 (6 bases each). Germline V lookup: CDR1 SGHRS, CDR2 YFSETQ. The CDR3 loop spans 15 amino acids. V lost 4 bases and J 0 bases, leaving 14 bases between the germline ends. This CDR3 is CASSGWGATSYEQYF. DNA for the CDR3: TGCGCCAGCAGCGGGTGGGGGGCGACCTCCTACGAGCAGTACTTC.

The V call is TRBV5-8, the J call TRBJ1-1, with 9 nucleotides matching TRBD1. CDR3 length: 15 amino acids. In germline, CDR1 is SGHTS, CDR2 YDEGEE. J was trimmed by 7 bases and V by 4 bases; bases with no gene match: 11. CDR3 in DNA: TGTGCCAGCAGCCTGGTGACAGGGGGTCCCCTTGAAGCTTTCTTT. This encodes CASSLVTGGPLEAFF.